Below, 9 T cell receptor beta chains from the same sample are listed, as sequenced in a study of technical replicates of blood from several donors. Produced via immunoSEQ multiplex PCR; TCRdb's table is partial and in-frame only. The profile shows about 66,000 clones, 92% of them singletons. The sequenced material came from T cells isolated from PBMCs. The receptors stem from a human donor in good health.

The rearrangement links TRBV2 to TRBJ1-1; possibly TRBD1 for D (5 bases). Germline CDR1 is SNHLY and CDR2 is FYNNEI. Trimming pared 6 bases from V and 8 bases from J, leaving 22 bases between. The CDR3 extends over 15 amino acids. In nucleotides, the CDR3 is TGTGCCAGCAGGCTTCTTCTGACAGCGATTGAGGAAGCTTTCTTT. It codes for CASRLLLTAIEEAFF.

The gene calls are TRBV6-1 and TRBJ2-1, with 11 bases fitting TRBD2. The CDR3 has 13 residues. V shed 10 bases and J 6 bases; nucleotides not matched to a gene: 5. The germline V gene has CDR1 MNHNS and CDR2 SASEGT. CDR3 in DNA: TGTGCCACCACGACTAGCGGGATCAATGAGCAGTTCTTC. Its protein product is CATTTSGINEQFF.

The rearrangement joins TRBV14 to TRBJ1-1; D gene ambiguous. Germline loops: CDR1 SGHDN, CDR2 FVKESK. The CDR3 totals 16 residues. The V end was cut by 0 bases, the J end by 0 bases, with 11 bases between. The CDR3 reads CASSQDLEALNTEAFF. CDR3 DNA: TGTGCCAGCAGCCAAGATTTGGAGGCCCTGAACACTGAAGCTTTCTTT.

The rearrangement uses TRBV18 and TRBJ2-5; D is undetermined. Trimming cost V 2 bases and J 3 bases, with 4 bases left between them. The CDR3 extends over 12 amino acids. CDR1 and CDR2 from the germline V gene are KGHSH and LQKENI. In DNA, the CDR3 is TGTGCCAGCTCACCAACGGAAGAGACCCAGTACTTC. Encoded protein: CASSPTEETQYF. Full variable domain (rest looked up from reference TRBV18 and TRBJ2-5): NAGVMQNPRHLVRRRGQEARLRCSPMKGHSHVYWYRQLPEEGLKFMVYLQKENIIDESGMPKERFSAEFPKEGPSILRIQQVVRGDSAAYFCASSPTEETQYFGPGTRLLVL.

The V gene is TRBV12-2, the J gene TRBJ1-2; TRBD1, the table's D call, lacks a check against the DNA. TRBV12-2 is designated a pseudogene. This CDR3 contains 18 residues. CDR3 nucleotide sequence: TGTGCAAGTCGCTTAGAAGAATTTGGAGGACAGGGTATTTATGGCTACACCTTC. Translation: CASRLEEFGGQGIYGYTF.

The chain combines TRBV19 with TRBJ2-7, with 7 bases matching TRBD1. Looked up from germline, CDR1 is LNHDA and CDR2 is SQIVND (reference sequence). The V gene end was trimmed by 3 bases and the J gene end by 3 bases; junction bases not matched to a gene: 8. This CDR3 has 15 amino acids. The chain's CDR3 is CASSISVTGFYEQYF. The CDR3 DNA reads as TGTGCCAGTAGTATTTCCGTGACAGGGTTCTACGAGCAGTACTTC.

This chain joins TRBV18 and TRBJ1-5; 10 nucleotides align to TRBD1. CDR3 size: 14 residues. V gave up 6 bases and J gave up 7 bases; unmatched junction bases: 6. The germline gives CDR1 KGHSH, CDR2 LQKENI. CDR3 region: CASSSGTGEQPQHF. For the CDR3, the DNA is TGTGCCAGCTCGTCCGGGACAGGGGAACAGCCCCAGCATTTT.

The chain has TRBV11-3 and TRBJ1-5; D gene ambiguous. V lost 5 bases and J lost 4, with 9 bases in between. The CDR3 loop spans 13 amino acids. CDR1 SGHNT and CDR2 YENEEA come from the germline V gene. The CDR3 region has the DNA TGTGCCAGCAGCATAAATAGAAATCAGCCCCAGCATTTT. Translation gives CASSINRNQPQHF. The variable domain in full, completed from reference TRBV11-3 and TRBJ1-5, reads EAGVVQSPRYKIIEKKQPVAFWCNPISGHNTLYWYLQNLGQGPELLIRYENEEAVDDSQLPKDRFSAERLKGVDSTLKIQPAELGDSAVYLCASSINRNQPQHFGDGTRLSIL.

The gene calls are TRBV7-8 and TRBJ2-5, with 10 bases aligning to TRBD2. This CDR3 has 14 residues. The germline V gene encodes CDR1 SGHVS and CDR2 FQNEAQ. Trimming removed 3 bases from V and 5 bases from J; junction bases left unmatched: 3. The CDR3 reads CASSFTSGVETQYF. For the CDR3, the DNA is TGTGCCAGCAGCTTTACTAGCGGGGTCGAGACCCAGTACTTC.